This T cell receptor (beta chain) was identified during a study of identical twins. The sample holds a few counts of this clonotype. Its specificity is not known. Study-wide results and limits: The analysis was cross-sectional rather than longitudinal within donors.

TCRdb re-called the 5' RACE reads through MiXCR, storing one row per CDR3 protein. The sample yields hundreds of thousands of distinct CDR3 sequences, 9% to 15% seen once. This same sample was also part of a study on yellow fever vaccine responses in identical twins.

This receptor was identified in a woman under 30 in good health. The specimen sequenced was CD8+ T cells sorted from blood.

The CDR3 region has the DNA TGTGCTAGTGGTTTGTCACTAGCGGGGCCTTACAATGAGCAGTTCTTC. Encoded protein: CASGLSLAGPYNEQFF. J is TRBJ2-1 and V is TRBV12-5; 10 bases match TRBD2. The V gene's germline CDR1 is LGHNT and CDR2 FRNRAP. V was clipped by 2 bases and J by 4 bases; unmatched bases: 5. This CDR3 has 16 residues.